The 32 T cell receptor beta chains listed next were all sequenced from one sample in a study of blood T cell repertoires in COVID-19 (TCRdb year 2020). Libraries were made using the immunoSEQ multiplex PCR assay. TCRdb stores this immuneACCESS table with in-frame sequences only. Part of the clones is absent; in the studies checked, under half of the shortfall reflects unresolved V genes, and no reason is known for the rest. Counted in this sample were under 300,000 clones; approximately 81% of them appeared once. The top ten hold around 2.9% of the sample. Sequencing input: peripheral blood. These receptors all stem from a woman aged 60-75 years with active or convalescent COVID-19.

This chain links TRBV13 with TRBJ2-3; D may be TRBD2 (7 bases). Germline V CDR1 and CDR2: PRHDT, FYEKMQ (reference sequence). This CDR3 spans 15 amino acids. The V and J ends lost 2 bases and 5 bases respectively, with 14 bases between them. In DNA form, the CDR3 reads TGTGCCAGCAGCTTAACGCAGGGGAGGGGAGATACGCAGTATTTT. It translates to CASSLTQGRGDTQYF. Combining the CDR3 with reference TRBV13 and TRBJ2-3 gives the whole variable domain AAGVIQSPRHLIKEKRETATLKCYPIPRHDTVYWYQQGPGQDPQFLISFYEKMQSDKGSIPDRFSAQQFSDYHSELNMSSLELGDSALYFCASSLTQGRGDTQYFGPGTRLTVL.

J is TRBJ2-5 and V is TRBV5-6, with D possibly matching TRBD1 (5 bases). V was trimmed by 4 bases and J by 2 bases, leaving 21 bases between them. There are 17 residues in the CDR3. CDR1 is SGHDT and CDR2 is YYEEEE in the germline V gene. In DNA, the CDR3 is TGTGCCAGCAGCACCACTTTAGGCAGGGCGGATCAAGAGACCCAGTACTTC. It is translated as CASSTTLGRADQETQYF.

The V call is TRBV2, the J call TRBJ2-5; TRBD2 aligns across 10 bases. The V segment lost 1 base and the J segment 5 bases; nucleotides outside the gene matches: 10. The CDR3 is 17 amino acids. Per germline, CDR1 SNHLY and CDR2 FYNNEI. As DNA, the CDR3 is TGTGCCAGCAGTGAAGGCCCAGCGGGGGGGTTGGGGGAGACCCAGTACTTC. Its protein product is CASSEGPAGGLGETQYF.

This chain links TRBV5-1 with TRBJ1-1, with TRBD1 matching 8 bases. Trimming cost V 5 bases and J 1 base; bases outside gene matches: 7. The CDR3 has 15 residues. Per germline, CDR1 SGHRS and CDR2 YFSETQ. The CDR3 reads CASRVTDRENTEAFF. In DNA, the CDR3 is TGCGCCAGCAGAGTTACGGACAGGGAGAACACTGAAGCTTTCTTT.

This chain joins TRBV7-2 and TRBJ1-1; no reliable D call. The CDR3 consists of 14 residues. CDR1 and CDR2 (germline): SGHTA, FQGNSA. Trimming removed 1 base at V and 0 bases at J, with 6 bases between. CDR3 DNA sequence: TGTGCCAGCAGCTTAGGAGGGATGAACACTGAAGCTTTCTTT. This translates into CASSLGGMNTEAFF.

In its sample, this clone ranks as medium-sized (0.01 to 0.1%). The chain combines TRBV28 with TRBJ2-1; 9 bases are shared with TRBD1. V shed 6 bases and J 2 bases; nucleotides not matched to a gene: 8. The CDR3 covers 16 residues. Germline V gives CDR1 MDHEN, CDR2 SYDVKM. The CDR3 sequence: CASRGSGQGAYNEQFF. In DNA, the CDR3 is TGTGCCAGCAGGGGGTCGGGACAGGGCGCCTACAATGAGCAGTTCTTC.

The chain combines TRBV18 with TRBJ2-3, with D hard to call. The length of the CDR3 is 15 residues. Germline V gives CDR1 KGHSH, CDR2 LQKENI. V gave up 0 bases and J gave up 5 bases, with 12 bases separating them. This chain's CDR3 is CASSPPFTQVDTQYF. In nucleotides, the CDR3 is TGTGCCAGCTCACCACCTTTTACTCAGGTAGATACGCAGTATTTT.

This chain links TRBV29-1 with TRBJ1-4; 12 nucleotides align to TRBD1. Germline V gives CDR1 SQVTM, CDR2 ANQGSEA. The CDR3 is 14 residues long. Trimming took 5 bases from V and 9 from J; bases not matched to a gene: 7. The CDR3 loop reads CSVSPGQGAKKLFF. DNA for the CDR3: TGCAGCGTTTCTCCGGGACAGGGGGCGAAAAAACTGTTTTTT. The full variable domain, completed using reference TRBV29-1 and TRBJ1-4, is SAVISQKPSRDICQRGTSLTIQCQVDSQVTMMFWYRQQPGQSLTLIATANQGSEATYESGFVIDKFPISRPNLTFSTLTVSNMSPEDSSIYLCSVSPGQGAKKLFFGSGTQLSVL.

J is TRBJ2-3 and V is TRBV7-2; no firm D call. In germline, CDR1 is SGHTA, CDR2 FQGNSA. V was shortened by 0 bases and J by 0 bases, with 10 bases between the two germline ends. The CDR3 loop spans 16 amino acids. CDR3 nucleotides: TGTGCCAGCAGCTTAGCATCGGGTAGGAGCACAGATACGCAGTATTTT. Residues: CASSLASGRSTDTQYF.

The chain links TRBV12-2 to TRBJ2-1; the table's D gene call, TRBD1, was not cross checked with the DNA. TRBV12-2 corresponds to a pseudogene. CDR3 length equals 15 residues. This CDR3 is CASRLLGTGDNEQFF. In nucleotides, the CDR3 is TGTGCAAGTCGCTTATTAGGGACAGGGGACAATGAGCAGTTCTTC.

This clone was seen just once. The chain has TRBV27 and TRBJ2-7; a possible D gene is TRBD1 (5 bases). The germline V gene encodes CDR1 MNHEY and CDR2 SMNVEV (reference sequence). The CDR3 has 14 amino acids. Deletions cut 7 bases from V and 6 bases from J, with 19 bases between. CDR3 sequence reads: CASTPAQGAVEQYF. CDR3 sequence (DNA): TGTGCCAGCACTCCCGCCCAAGGGGCTGTCGAGCAGTACTTC.

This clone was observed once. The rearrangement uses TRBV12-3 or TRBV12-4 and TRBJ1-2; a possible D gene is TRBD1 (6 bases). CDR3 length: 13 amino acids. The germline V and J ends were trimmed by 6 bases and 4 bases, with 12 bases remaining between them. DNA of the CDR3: TGTGCCAGCAGCACAGGGCTCGGCTATGGCTACACCTTC. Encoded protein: CASSTGLGYGYTF.

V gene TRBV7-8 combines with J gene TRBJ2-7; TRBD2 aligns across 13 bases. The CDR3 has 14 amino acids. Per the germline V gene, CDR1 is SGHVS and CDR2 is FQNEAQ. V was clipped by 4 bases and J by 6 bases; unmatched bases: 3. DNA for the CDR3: TGTGCCAGCAGCTCCGGACTAGCGGGGGCCGAGCAGTACTTC. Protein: CASSSGLAGAEQYF.

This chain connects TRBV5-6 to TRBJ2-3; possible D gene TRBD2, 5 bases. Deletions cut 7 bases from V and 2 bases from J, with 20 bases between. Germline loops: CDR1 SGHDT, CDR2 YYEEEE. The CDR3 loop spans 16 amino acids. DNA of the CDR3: TGTGCCAGCGTCCCGGGATTGTACAGAGACACAGATACGCAGTATTTT. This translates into CASVPGLYRDTDTQYF. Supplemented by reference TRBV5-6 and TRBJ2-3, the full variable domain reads DAGVTQSPTHLIKTRGQQVTLRCSPKSGHDTVSWYQQALGQGPQFIFQYYEEEERQRGNFPDRFSGHQFPNYSSELNVNALLLGDSALYLCASVPGLYRDTDTQYFGPGTRLTVL.

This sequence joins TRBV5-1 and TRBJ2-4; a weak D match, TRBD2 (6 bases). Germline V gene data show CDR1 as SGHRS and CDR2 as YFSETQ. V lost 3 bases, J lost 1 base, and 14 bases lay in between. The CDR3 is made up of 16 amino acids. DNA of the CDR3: TGCGCCAGCAGCTCCCAGGAGGGGAGTGCCAAAAACATTCAGTACTTC. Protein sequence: CASSSQEGSAKNIQYF.

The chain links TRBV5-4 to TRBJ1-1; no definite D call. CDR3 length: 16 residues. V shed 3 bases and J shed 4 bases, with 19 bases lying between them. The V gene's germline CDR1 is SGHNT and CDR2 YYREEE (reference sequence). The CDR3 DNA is TGTGCCAGCAGCTCCCCTACCTGGGGAGAGGGCACTGAAGCTTTCTTT. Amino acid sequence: CASSSPTWGEGTEAFF.

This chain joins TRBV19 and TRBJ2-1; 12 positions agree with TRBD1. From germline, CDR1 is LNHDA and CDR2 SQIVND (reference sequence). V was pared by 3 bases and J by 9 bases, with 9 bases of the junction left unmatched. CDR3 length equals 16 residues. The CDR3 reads CASSMASGQGAGEQFF. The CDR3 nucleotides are TGTGCCAGTAGTATGGCGTCGGGACAGGGGGCGGGTGAGCAGTTCTTC.

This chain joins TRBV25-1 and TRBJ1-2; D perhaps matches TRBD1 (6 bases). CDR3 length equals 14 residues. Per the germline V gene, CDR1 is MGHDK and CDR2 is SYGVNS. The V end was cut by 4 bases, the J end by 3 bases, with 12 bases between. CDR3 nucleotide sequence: TGTGCCAGCAGTGGGGTCCCAGGGGACTATGGCTACACCTTC. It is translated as CASSGVPGDYGYTF.

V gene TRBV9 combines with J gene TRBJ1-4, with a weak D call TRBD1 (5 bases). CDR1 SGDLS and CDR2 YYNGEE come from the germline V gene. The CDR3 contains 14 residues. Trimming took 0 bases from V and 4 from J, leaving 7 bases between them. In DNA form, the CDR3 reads TGTGCCAGCAGCGTAGGGACATTTAATGAAAAACTGTTTTTT. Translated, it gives CASSVGTFNEKLFF.

Written as DNA, the CDR3 is TGTGCCAGCAGTGAATATGGGAGGGAGACCCAGTACTTC. It yields the protein CASSEYGRETQYF. This chain connects TRBV25-1 to TRBJ2-5; possible D gene TRBD2, 6 bases. The CDR3 totals 13 residues. CDR1 is MGHDK, CDR2 SYGVNS, per germline. Trimming left V 0 bases short and J 5 bases short, with 7 bases between.

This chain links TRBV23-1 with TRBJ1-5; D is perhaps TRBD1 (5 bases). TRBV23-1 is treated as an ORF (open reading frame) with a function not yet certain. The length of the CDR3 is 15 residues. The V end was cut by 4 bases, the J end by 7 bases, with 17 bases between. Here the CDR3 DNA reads TGCGCCAGCAGTCCCCCGGGGGGTAAAAACCAGCCCCAGCATTTT. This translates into CASSPPGGKNQPQHF.

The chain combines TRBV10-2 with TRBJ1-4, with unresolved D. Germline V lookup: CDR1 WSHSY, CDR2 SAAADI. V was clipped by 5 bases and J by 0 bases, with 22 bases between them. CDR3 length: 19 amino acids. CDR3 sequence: CASSLYSLPGTATNEKLFF. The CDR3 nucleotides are TGCGCCAGCAGTCTTTACAGCCTCCCAGGAACCGCAACTAATGAAAAACTGTTTTTT.

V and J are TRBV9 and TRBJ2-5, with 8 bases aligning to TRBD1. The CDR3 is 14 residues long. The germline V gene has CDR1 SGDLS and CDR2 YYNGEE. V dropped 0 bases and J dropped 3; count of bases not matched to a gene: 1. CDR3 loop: CASSVAGGEETQYF. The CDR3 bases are TGTGCCAGCAGCGTAGCAGGGGGCGAAGAGACCCAGTACTTC.

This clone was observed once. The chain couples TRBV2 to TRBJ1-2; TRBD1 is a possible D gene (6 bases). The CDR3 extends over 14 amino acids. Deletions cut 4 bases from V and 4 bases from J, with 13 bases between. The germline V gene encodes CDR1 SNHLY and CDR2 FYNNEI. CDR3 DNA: TGTGCCAGCAGTGCCCGGGTAGGGGGCTATGGCTACACCTTC. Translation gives CASSARVGGYGYTF.

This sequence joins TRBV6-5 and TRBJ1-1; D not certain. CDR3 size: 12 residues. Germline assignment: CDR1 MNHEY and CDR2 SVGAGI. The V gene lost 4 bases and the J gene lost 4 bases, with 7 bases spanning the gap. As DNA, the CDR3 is TGTGCCAGCAGTTCCACAAGCACTGAAGCTTTCTTT. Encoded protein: CASSSTSTEAFF.

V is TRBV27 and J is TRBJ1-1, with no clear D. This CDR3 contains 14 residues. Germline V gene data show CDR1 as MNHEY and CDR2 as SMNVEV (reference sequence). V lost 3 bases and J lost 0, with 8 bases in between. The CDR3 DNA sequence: TGTGCCAGCAGTTTTAGTTTCATGAACACTGAAGCTTTCTTT. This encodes CASSFSFMNTEAFF.

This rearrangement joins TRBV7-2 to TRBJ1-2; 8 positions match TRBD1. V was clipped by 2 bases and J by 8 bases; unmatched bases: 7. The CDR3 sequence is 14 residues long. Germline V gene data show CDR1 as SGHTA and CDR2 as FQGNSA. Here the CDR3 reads CASSLSGGAQGYTF. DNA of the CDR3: TGTGCCAGCAGCTTATCAGGGGGCGCCCAGGGCTACACCTTC. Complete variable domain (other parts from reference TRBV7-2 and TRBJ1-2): GAGVSQSPSNKVTEKGKDVELRCDPISGHTALYWYRQSLGQGLEFLIYFQGNSAPDKSGLPSDRFSAERTGGSVSTLTIQRTQQEDSAVYLCASSLSGGAQGYTFGSGTRLTVV.

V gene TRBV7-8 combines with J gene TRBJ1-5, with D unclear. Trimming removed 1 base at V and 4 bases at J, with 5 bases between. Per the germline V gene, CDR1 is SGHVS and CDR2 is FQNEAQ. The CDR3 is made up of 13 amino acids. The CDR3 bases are TGTGCCAGCAGCTTAGAAATAAATCAGCCCCAGCATTTT. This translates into CASSLEINQPQHF.

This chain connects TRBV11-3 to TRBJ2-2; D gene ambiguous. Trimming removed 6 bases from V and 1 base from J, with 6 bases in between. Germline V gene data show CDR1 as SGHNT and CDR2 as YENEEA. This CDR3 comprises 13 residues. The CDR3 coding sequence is TGTGCCAGCAGGCGCGGGAACACCGGGGAGCTGTTTTTT. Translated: CASRRGNTGELFF.

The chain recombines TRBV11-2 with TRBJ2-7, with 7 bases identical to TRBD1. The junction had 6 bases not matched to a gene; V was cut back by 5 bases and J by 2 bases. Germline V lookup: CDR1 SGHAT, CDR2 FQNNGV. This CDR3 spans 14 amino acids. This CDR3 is CASSRGQSPYEQYF. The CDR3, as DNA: TGTGCCAGCAGCAGGGGACAGTCGCCCTACGAGCAGTACTTC.

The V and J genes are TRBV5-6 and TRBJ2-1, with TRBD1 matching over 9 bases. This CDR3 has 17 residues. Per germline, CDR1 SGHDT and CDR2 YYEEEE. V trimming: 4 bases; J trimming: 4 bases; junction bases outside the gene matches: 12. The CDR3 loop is CASSLLTGTGSYNEQFF. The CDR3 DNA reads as TGTGCCAGCAGCCTGCTGACCGGGACAGGGAGTTACAATGAGCAGTTCTTC.

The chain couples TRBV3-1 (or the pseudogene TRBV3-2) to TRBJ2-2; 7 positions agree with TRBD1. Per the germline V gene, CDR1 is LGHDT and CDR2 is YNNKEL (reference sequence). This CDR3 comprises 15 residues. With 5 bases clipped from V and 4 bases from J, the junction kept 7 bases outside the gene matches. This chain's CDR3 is CASSEGQTFTGELFF. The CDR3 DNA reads TGTGCCAGCAGCGAGGGACAGACGTTCACCGGGGAGCTGTTTTTT.